The source of this TCR beta chain is a study of glioma-infiltrating T cells. Study-wide results and caveats: Gliomas, especially low-grade, showed above-expected tissue-blood divergence; non-neoplastic patients showed below.

The iRepertoire nested amplicon-rescue multiplex PCR amplified TCR alpha and beta CDR3s from RNA. Input was roughly 85-450 ng of tissue mRNA or PBMC total RNA. TCRdb independently ran MiXCR on the multiplex PCR reads; one entry per CDR3 protein. This table has over 130,000 distinct CDR3 sequences, about two fifths appearing once. This clonotype was found a few times. The antigen is unknown. The sequence was obtained from a human donor with low-grade glioma or glioblastoma, undergoing nonglioma brain surgery, or in good health (not recorded which). The sequenced sample consisted of glioma tissue, nonneoplastic brain tissue, or PBMCs (not recorded which).

CDR3 in amino acids: CASRGRNEQFF. In nucleotides, the CDR3 is TGCGCCAGCAGAGGTAGGAATGAGCAGTTCTTC. The V and J genes are TRBV4-1 and TRBJ2-1; D uncertain. The CDR3 loop spans 11 amino acids. Germline assignment: CDR1 MGHRA and CDR2 YSYEKL. Between the trimmed V and J ends, which lost 6 bases and 7 bases, there was a span of 7 bases.